This TCR beta chain was recorded in a study of blood T cell repertoires in COVID-19. Study at large: The United States, Italy and Spain supplied acute and convalescent COVID-19 samples.

All enrollees were roughly 18 to 95 years old and from under 25 US areas. The CDR3 consists of 20 residues. Some clones are missing from TCRdb's copy, which holds only in-frame ones; the method was immunoSEQ multiplex PCR. The table records a few hundred thousand clones, just under 85% of them present only once. The chain recombines TRBV21-1 with TRBJ2-5; the table gives TRBD2 as D, unverified against the DNA. TRBV21-1 corresponds to a pseudogene. The origin of this receptor is a middle-aged woman with acute COVID-19. The sample consisted of PBMCs or T cells enriched from blood (not recorded which). The chain's CDR3 is CASSGPQRTGTPVGRETQYF. The CDR3 DNA follows: TGTGCCAGCAGCGGACCGCAGAGGACTGGAACCCCAGTTGGAAGAGAGACCCAGTACTTC.